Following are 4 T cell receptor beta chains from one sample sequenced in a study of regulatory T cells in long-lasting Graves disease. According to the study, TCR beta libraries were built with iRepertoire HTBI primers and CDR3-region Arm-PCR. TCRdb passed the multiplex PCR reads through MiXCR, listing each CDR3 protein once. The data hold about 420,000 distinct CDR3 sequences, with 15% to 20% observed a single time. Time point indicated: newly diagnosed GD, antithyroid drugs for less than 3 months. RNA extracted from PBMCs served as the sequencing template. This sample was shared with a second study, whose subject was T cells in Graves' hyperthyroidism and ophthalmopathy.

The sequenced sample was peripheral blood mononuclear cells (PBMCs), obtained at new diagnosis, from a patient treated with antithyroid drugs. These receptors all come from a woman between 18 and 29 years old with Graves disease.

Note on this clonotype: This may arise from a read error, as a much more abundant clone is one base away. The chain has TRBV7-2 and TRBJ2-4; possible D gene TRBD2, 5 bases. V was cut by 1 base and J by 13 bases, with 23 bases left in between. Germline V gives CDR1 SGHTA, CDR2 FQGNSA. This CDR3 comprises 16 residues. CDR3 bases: TGTGCCAGCAGCTTAGTAAGCGGTGGTGGTTACAATGAGCAGTACTTC. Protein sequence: CASSLVSGGGYNEQYF. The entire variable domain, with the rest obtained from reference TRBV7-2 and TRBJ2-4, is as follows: GAGVSQSPSNKVTEKGKDVELRCDPISGHTALYWYRQSLGQGLEFLIYFQGNSAPDKSGLPSDRFSAERTGGSVSTLTIQRTQQEDSAVYLCASSLVSGGGYNEQYFGAGTRLSVL.

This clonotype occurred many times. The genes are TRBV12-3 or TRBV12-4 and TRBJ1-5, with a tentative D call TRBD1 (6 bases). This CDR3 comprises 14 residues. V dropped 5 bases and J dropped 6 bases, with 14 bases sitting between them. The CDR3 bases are TGTGCCAGCAGTATTACAGGGTCGGGTCAGCCCCAGCATTTT. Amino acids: CASSITGSGQPQHF.

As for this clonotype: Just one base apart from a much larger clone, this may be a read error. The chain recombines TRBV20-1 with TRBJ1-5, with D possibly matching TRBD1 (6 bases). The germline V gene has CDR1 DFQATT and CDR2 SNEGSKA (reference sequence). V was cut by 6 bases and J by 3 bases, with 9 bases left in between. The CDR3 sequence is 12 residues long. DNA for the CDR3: TGCAGTGCCAGGACAGACAATCAGCCCCAGCATTTT. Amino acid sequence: CSARTDNQPQHF.

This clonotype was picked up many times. CDR3 DNA: TGTGCCAGCAGTTCGGAGTTCCTAAGCACCGGGGAGCTGTTTTTT. This encodes CASSSEFLSTGELFF. This chain connects TRBV6-5 to TRBJ2-2, with no clear D. The CDR3 is 15 residues long. Germline CDR1 and CDR2: MNHEY and SVGAGI. V lost 4 bases to trimming and J lost 4 bases, with 13 bases between them.